This TCR beta chain is drawn from a study of blood T cell repertoires in COVID-19. Data came from immunoSEQ multiplex PCR; TCRdb stores just in-frame clones and leaves some out. Of more than 250,000 clones in the sample, about four fifths were seen once. The table lists this clone with a few counts. V lost 5 bases and J 5 bases, leaving 10 bases between the germline ends. The CDR3 runs to 13 residues. CDR1 is LGHDT, CDR2 YNNKEL, per germline (reference sequence). Before they entered the study, exposed participants had met a COVID-19 case within 2 weeks. This TCR came from a middle-aged man who had been exposed to COVID-19. The sample taken for sequencing was PBMCs or T cells enriched from blood (not recorded which). The rearrangement joins TRBV3-1 (or the pseudogene TRBV3-2) to TRBJ1-5, with D unresolved. For the CDR3, the DNA is TGTGCCAGCAGCTACACCCGGGATCAGCCCCAGCATTTT. Translation: CASSYTRDQPQHF.